The sequence of this T cell receptor beta chain was determined in a study of blood T cell repertoires in COVID-19 (dated by TCRdb to 2018 to 2021). The study in broad terms: The collaborator samples originated in the United States, Italy and Spain and spanned the acute and convalescent phases of COVID-19. The material from the prospective study consisted of cDNA or gDNA derived from T cells, B-cell-depleted T cells, or PBMCs. Subjects who had been exposed to COVID-19, were actively infected with it, or had recovered from it provided the deeply sampled blood TCRbeta repertoires that made up the dataset. A freely available public database, intended as a resource for researchers studying the immune response to SARS-CoV-2, is where the repertoires were released. The samples were drawn from two sources: the first 160 participants of the ongoing ImmuneRACE study, and fewer than 1,500 subjects contributed by 6 global collaborators. A de-identified subject ID, COVID-19 status, age in years and sex were almost always included in the sample metadata. Where available, HLA class I and class II types were taken from metadata supplied by the sample provider and were not determined by assay-based typing.

Note on this clone: Its antigen has not been determined. Base qualities were left out, and no much larger clone turns up one base away.

There are 13 amino acids in the CDR3, from cysteine to phenylalanine inclusive. Just the 39-base CDR3 DNA is kept, in frame starting at base 1. In the germline V gene (reference sequence), CDR1 corresponds to LNHDA and CDR2 to SQIVND. V is cut by 5 bases and J by 0 bases, and the space between the germline ends is 7 bases. Collaborating institutions collected whole blood in K2EDTA tubes following their own protocols. Collaborator samples were shipped for TCRbeta analysis as frozen whole blood, isolated PBMCs, or DNA extracted from either sample type. Study-wide conclusions, independent of this receptor: Clinical and demographic metadata were provided uncurated, with the amount varying by source and participant.

TCRbeta CDR3 regions were amplified from genomic DNA by means of the immunoSEQ Assay, a bias-controlled multiplex PCR. Per the authors' processing: The number of nucleated cells in each sample was estimated from the amplification of reference gene primers within the assay. Sequence reads were collapsed and filtered to measure the absolute abundance of every unique TCRbeta CDR3 rearrangement. For each sample, productive Simpson clonality was calculated by taking the square root of Simpson's diversity index across productive rearrangements. TCRdb holds this immuneACCESS table with in-frame rearrangements only. Some clones are missing; in checked studies, unresolved V genes explain under half, and the rest has no known cause. V, J and clone size reflect that table, while D and trimming were determined from the DNA. The sample has 80,000 to 100,000 clones on record, roughly 90% of them singletons. The ten largest clonotypes hold 2.5% to 3.5% of the sample.

The specimen was peripheral blood. The sequence was obtained from a woman between 45 and 60 years old with active or convalescent COVID-19. The chain uses TRBV19 and TRBJ1-1; a tentative D match to TRBD1 spans 5 bases. For the CDR3, the sequence is CASSQGVNTEAFF. The nucleotide sequence reads as follows: TGTGCCAGTAGTCAAGGGGTGAACACTGAAGCTTTCTTT.